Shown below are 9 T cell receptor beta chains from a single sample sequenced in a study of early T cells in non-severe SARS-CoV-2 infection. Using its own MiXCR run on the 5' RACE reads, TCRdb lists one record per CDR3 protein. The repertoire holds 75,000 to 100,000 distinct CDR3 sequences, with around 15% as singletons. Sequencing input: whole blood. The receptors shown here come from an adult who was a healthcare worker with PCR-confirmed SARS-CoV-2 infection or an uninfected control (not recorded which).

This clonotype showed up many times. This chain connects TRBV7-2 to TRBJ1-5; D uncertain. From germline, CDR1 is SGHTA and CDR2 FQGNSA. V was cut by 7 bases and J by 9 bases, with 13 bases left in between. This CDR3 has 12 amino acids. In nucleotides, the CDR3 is TGTGCCAGCACCATGGCGGAGGGGCCCCAGCATTTT. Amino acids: CASTMAEGPQHF.

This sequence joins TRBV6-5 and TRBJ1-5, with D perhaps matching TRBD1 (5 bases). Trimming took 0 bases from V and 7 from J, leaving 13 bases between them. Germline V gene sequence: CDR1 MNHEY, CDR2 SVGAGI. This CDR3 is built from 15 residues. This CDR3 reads CASSYSRGAQQPQHF. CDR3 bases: TGTGCCAGCAGTTACTCGAGAGGGGCGCAACAGCCCCAGCATTTT.

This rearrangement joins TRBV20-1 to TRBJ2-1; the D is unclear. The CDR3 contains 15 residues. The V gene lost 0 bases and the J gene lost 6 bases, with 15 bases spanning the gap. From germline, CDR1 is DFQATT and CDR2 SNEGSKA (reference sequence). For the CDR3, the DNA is TGCAGTGCTAGAGATTCCGAGGTTCCGGGCAATGAGCAGTTCTTC. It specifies CSARDSEVPGNEQFF.

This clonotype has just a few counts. The CDR3 region has the DNA TGTGCCACCAGTGGCTCCGGGACTAGCGCCTTTGAGCAGTTCTTC. It is translated as CATSGSGTSAFEQFF. The chain couples TRBV24-1 to TRBJ2-1; 10 positions match TRBD2. This CDR3 has 15 residues. Losses at the gene ends were 5 bases for V and 9 bases for J; bases not matched to a gene: 9. Germline assignment: CDR1 KGHDR and CDR2 SFDVKD.

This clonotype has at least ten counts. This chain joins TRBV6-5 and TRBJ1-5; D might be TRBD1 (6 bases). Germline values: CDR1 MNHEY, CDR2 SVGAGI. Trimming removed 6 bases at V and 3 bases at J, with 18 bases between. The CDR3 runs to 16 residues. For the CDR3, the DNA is TGTGCCAGCAGCCCGAACGGCCAGGGGCACAATCAGCCCCAGCATTTT. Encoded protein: CASSPNGQGHNQPQHF.

CDR3 sequence reads: CASSLAVANEKLFF. The CDR3 bases are TGTGCCAGCAGTTTAGCAGTGGCTAATGAAAAACTGTTTTTT. The chain recombines TRBV12-3 or TRBV12-4 with TRBJ1-4; no reliable D call. This CDR3 is 14 amino acids long. V dropped 0 bases and J dropped 3 bases, with 5 bases sitting between them.

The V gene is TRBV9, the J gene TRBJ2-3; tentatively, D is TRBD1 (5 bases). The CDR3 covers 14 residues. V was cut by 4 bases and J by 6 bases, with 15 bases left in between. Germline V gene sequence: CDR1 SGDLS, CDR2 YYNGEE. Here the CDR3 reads CASSFRGTVDTQYF. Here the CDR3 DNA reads TGTGCCAGCAGCTTTAGGGGTACGGTGGATACGCAGTATTTT.

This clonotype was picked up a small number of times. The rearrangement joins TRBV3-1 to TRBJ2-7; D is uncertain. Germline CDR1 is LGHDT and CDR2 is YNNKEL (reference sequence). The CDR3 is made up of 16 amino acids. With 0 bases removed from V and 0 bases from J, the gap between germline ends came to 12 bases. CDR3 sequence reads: CASSQDPYLSSYEQYF. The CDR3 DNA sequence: TGTGCCAGCAGCCAAGATCCCTACTTAAGCTCCTACGAGCAGTACTTC.

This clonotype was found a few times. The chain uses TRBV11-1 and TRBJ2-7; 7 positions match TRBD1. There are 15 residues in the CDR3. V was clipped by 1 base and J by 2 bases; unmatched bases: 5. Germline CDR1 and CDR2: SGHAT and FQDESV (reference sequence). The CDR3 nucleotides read TGTGCCAGCAGCTTAGGACAGGGAAGGCCCTACGAGCAGTACTTC. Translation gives CASSLGQGRPYEQYF.